This T cell receptor beta chain emerged from a study of cytomegalovirus exposure and HLA in healthy donors. Turning to this clone: The target antigen is unknown.

A multiplex PCR was run with 60 Vbeta primers and 13 Jbeta primers. The protocol was immunoSEQ multiplex PCR, while the TCRdb copy is restricted to in-frame clones and leaves out a portion. The table records about 120,000 clones, 75% to 80% of them present only once. Study-wide points: Later analysis associated a missense DCLRE1C variant with TCR beta V- and J-gene trimming.

Germline V gene sequence: CDR1 MDHEN, CDR2 SYDVKM. V gave up 5 bases and J gave up 5 bases; unmatched junction bases: 8. CDR3 length: 15 amino acids. The material sequenced was PBMCs. The clonotype was recovered from a woman aged 30 to 39 in good health and CMV-seropositive. The gene calls are TRBV28 and TRBJ1-4, with 7 bases aligning to TRBD1. The CDR3 region has the DNA TGTGCCAGCAGTCCACCAACAGGGGAGAATGAAAAACTGTTTTTT. As protein: CASSPPTGENEKLFF.